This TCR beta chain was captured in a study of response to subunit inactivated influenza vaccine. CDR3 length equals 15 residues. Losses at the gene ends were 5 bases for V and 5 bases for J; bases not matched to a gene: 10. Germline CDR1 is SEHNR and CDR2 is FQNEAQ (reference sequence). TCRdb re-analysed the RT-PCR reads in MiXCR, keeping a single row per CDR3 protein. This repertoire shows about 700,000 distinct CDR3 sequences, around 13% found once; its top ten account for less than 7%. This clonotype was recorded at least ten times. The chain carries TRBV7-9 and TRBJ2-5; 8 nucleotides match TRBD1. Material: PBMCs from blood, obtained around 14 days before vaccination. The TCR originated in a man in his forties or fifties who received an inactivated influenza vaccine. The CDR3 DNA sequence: TGTGCCAGCAGCCTTAGACAGGGGACGGATGAGACCCAGTACTTC. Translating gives CASSLRQGTDETQYF.